This T cell receptor (beta chain) was sequenced for a study of beta chain features in type 1 diabetes. Study observations and caveats: Lower insertion and higher deletion counts appeared at VDJ junctions in type 1 diabetes patients. For Type 1 diabetes patients, all four CD4+ subsets carried TCRB CDR3s that were moderately but significantly shorter.

To note about this clone: Its specificity is unknown. Other DNA sequences in the sample encode the same CDR3.

Reverse transcribing all isolated RNA meant expressed TCRB transcripts were sequenced. Naive, central memory and regulatory T cell samples averaged roughly 3.7 million reads. The data were produced by immunoSEQ multiplex PCR, yet TCRdb's version contains in-frame clones alone and is incomplete. Of around 170,000 clones listed, just over 9% are singletons. The receptor comes from a woman younger than 30 in good health. Material: central memory CD4+ T cells from blood.

The CDR3 bases are TGTGCCTGGAGTTTGACGGGAACCTACAATGAGCAGTTCTTC. Residues: CAWSLTGTYNEQFF. The V call is TRBV30, the J call TRBJ2-1; maybe TRBD2 (5 bases). Germline CDR1 GTSNPN, CDR2 SVGIG (reference sequence). V lost 2 bases to trimming and J lost 2 bases, with 10 bases between them. The CDR3 loop spans 14 amino acids.